The 24 T cell receptor beta chains reported below all come from one sample, sequenced in a study of response to subunit inactivated influenza vaccine. MiXCR was run by TCRdb on the RT-PCR reads, yielding one entry per CDR3 protein. The table records fewer than 700,000 distinct CDR3 sequences, 13% of them present only once. The sample here was PBMCs from blood, taken 40 to 50 days after vaccination. The receptors come from a middle-aged man who received an inactivated influenza vaccine.

This clonotype was seen only a few times. V and J are TRBV6-5 and TRBJ1-4; D not resolved. Germline V gives CDR1 MNHEY, CDR2 SVGAGI. V gave up 2 bases and J gave up 8 bases, with 12 bases separating them. The CDR3 contains 14 residues. The DNA of the CDR3 is TGTGCCAGCAGTTACGCCCCAGGAGGAGAAAAACTGTTTTTT. Amino acids: CASSYAPGGEKLFF.

The chain couples TRBV7-6 to TRBJ2-2; no clear D gene. Germline assignment: CDR1 SGHVS and CDR2 FNYEAQ. Trimming took 1 base from V and 0 from J, leaving 9 bases between them. The CDR3 is made up of 16 amino acids. CDR3 amino acids: CASSLEAVANTGELFF. CDR3 DNA: TGTGCCAGCAGCTTAGAGGCGGTGGCGAACACCGGGGAGCTGTTTTTT.

This clonotype came up a few times. The chain carries TRBV6-5 and TRBJ2-3, with 9 bases aligning to TRBD2. The CDR3 contains 17 residues. Germline V gene lookup returns CDR1 MNHEY and CDR2 SVGAGI. Germline trimming cut 0 bases from V and 5 bases from J; bases unmatched to any gene: 9. In DNA form, the CDR3 reads TGTGCCAGCAGTTACTCAGCGGGGGGCCTTAGGGAAGATACGCAGTATTTT. This translates into CASSYSAGGLREDTQYF.

The chain combines TRBV5-1 with TRBJ2-7; 8 bases align to TRBD2. J lost 2 bases, V lost 7 bases, and 5 bases had no gene match. Germline V lookup: CDR1 SGHRS, CDR2 YFSETQ. This CDR3 is 13 amino acids long. The DNA for the CDR3 is TGCGCCAGCTCAGCGGGAGAAGCCTACGAGCAGTACTTC. Its protein product is CASSAGEAYEQYF.

This clonotype was counted a few times. The rearrangement links TRBV4-2 to TRBJ2-7; TRBD1 matches 9 bases. Germline V gene data show CDR1 as LGHNA and CDR2 as YNFKEQ. After removal of 0 bases from V and 2 bases from J, the junction contained 8 bases not matched to a gene. The CDR3 has 17 amino acids. As DNA, the CDR3 is TGTGCCAGCAGCCAAGATTGGGCAGGGACAGGGACCTACGAGCAGTACTTC. This translates into CASSQDWAGTGTYEQYF.

This clonotype was found many times. This chain uses TRBV11-2 with TRBJ2-3; D is possibly TRBD1 (6 bases). V lost 5 bases and J lost 2, with 14 bases in between. This CDR3 is built from 15 residues. Per germline, CDR1 SGHAT and CDR2 FQNNGV. The CDR3 nucleotides read TGTGCCAGCAGCACCCCGACAGGTTTCACAGATACGCAGTATTTT. Protein sequence: CASSTPTGFTDTQYF.

The chain couples TRBV20-1 to TRBJ2-1, with D maybe TRBD1 (5 bases). CDR1 is DFQATT and CDR2 is SNEGSKA in the germline V gene (reference sequence). The CDR3 is made up of 17 amino acids. V lost 0 bases, J lost 3 bases, and 18 bases lay in between. CDR3 DNA: TGCAGTGCTAGAGATTTTAGGGGTAGGAAGATCTACAATGAGCAGTTCTTC. It specifies CSARDFRGRKIYNEQFF.

This clonotype was picked up a small number of times. The chain has TRBV6-5 and TRBJ2-4; no clear D gene. The CDR3 spans 12 residues. Germline V lookup: CDR1 MNHEY, CDR2 SVGAGI. V gave up 4 bases and J gave up 3 bases, with 4 bases separating them. This CDR3 reads CASSSDKNIQYF. CDR3 coding DNA: TGTGCCAGCAGTTCGGACAAAAACATTCAGTACTTC.

The rearrangement joins TRBV20-1 to TRBJ2-5; 10 bases map to TRBD2. The CDR3 length is 14 residues. CDR1 and CDR2 from the germline V gene are DFQATT and SNEGSKA (reference sequence). Germline trimming cut 1 base from V and 4 bases from J; bases unmatched to any gene: 3. CDR3 residues: CSARASGGGETQYF. The DNA of the CDR3 is TGCAGTGCTAGAGCTAGCGGGGGAGGAGAGACCCAGTACTTC.

V is TRBV6-2 or TRBV6-3 and J is TRBJ1-5; no clear D gene. In germline, CDR1 is MNHEY, CDR2 SVGEGT. The germline V and J ends were trimmed by 3 bases and 1 base, with 10 bases remaining between them. The CDR3 is made up of 15 amino acids. The CDR3 protein is CASSYGQVSNQPQHF. CDR3 nucleotides: TGTGCCAGCAGTTATGGTCAGGTCAGCAATCAGCCCCAGCATTTT.

The V gene is TRBV11-2, the J gene TRBJ2-3; TRBD2 agrees at 12 bases. The CDR3 runs to 21 residues. V shed 3 bases, J shed 0 bases, and the junction held 16 bases outside the gene matches. The germline gives CDR1 SGHAT, CDR2 FQNNGV. CDR3 in DNA: TGTGCCAGCAGCTTTCCTAGCGGGAGGGCCGCGGGGCTGCGTAGCACAGATACGCAGTATTTT. This codes for CASSFPSGRAAGLRSTDTQYF.

V usage is TRBV5-1 and J usage is TRBJ2-2; D gene ambiguous. Germline lookup yields CDR1 SGHRS and CDR2 YFSETQ. Trimming removed 5 bases from V and 5 bases from J, with 13 bases in between. There are 14 residues in the CDR3. The CDR3 loop reads CASRRQLTTGELFF. Written as DNA, the CDR3 is TGCGCCAGCAGGAGACAACTTACTACCGGGGAGCTGTTTTTT.

This clonotype was detected a few times. V and J are TRBV11-2 and TRBJ1-2; 8 bases align to TRBD1. The CDR3 runs 16 residues. Germline-derived CDR1 and CDR2 are SGHAT and FQNNGV. V was pared by 4 bases and J by 0 bases, with 7 bases of the junction left unmatched. DNA of the CDR3: TGTGCCAGCAGCTCTATCAGGGGGCAGGCTAACTATGGCTACACCTTC. Translated: CASSSIRGQANYGYTF. The complete variable domain, with remaining parts taken from reference TRBV11-2 and TRBJ1-2, reads EAGVAQSPRYKIIEKRQSVAFWCNPISGHATLYWYQQILGQGPKLLIQFQNNGVVDDSQLPKDRFSAERLKGVDSTLKIQPAKLEDSAVYLCASSSIRGQANYGYTFGSGTRLTVV.

Details on this clonotype: A much larger clone differs from this one at a single base, so this may be a read error. V usage is TRBV29-1 and J usage is TRBJ2-3; D is unclear. The V gene's germline CDR1 is SQVTM and CDR2 ANQGSEA. The V end lost 6 bases, the J end lost 2 bases, and 21 bases lay between the germline ends. This CDR3 has 16 amino acids. This chain's CDR3 is CSVGTLDPPYTDTQYF. CDR3 bases: TGCAGCGTAGGTACTCTAGACCCCCCCTACACAGATACGCAGTATTTT.

This chain joins TRBV30 and TRBJ2-7, with D possibly matching TRBD1 (6 bases). The germline CDR1 and CDR2 sequences are GTSNPN and SVGIG (reference sequence). The CDR3 has 14 residues. Trimming pared 1 base from V and 0 bases from J, leaving 10 bases between. The CDR3 sequence is CAWSAGTYSYEQYF. The CDR3 bases are TGTGCCTGGAGTGCCGGGACATACTCCTACGAGCAGTACTTC.

The chain couples TRBV7-9 to TRBJ2-2; D may be TRBD1 or TRBD2 (5 bases each). This CDR3 comprises 13 residues. Germline V gene sequence: CDR1 SEHNR, CDR2 FQNEAQ (reference sequence). V shed 7 bases and J shed 5 bases, with 11 bases lying between them. The CDR3 DNA is TGTGCCAGCATGCCAGGGAGAACCGGGGAGCTGTTTTTT. Its protein is CASMPGRTGELFF.

The V call is TRBV7-9, the J call TRBJ1-1, with D possibly matching TRBD1 (6 bases). V shed 5 bases and J shed 7 bases, with 26 bases lying between them. This CDR3 region has 17 residues. Germline-derived CDR1 and CDR2 are SEHNR and FQNEAQ (reference sequence). CDR3: CASSRGQILETFIEAFF. DNA for the CDR3: TGTGCCAGCAGCAGAGGACAGATTTTGGAAACTTTCATTGAAGCTTTCTTT.

The chain carries TRBV12-3 or TRBV12-4 and TRBJ2-7; D is uncertain. The ends were cut back, 6 bases at V and 5 bases at J, with 8 bases in the middle. The CDR3 extends over 11 amino acids. The DNA of the CDR3 is TGTGCCAGCAGGGGCAGGAACGAGCAGTACTTC. This encodes CASRGRNEQYF.

At least ten counts were recorded for this clonotype. The chain combines TRBV10-3 with TRBJ2-1, with TRBD2 matching 10 bases. Looked up from germline, CDR1 is ENHRY and CDR2 is SYGVKD. V gave up 0 bases and J gave up 0 bases; unmatched junction bases: 5. The CDR3 runs to 18 residues. The CDR3 nucleotides are TGTGCCATCAGTGAGTCCGTTCGACTAGCGGGCTCCTACAATGAGCAGTTCTTC. As protein: CAISESVRLAGSYNEQFF.

CDR3 in DNA: TGTGCCAGCAGCAGGGGTGGTCTTTTGGGGGCCAACGTCCTGACTTTC. Translating gives CASSRGGLLGANVLTF. The rearrangement joins TRBV9 to TRBJ2-6; weak D call: TRBD1 (5 bases). CDR3 length: 16 amino acids. Per the germline V gene, CDR1 is SGDLS and CDR2 is YYNGEE. With 4 bases removed from V and 4 bases from J, the gap between germline ends came to 15 bases.

This clonotype has more than one count but fewer than ten. J is TRBJ2-7 and V is TRBV29-1; a possible D gene is TRBD1 (5 bases). From germline, CDR1 is SQVTM and CDR2 ANQGSEA. The CDR3 contains 13 residues. The V end lost 4 bases, the J end lost 2 bases, and 12 bases lay between the germline ends. CDR3 sequence: CSVVGPTAYEQYF. The CDR3 DNA sequence: TGCAGCGTTGTGGGGCCTACAGCCTACGAGCAGTACTTC.

The rearrangement links TRBV29-1 to TRBJ1-2; a possible D gene is TRBD1 (6 bases). Germline V gene data show CDR1 as SQVTM and CDR2 as ANQGSEA. This CDR3 is built from 15 residues. V was shortened by 3 bases and J by 1 base, with 15 bases between the two germline ends. CDR3: CSVDGGGQVNYGYTF. The CDR3, as DNA: TGCAGCGTTGATGGGGGGGGGCAGGTTAACTATGGCTACACCTTC.

The table lists this clonotype with a few counts. The rearrangement joins TRBV7-8 to TRBJ2-1; 10 bases map to TRBD2. With 2 bases clipped from V and 5 bases from J, the junction kept 12 bases outside the gene matches. The CDR3 sequence is 18 residues long. The germline CDR1 and CDR2 sequences are SGHVS and FQNEAQ. The CDR3 DNA is TGTGCCAGCAGCTTAAATCCCTTTCCTAGCGGGAGAAACAATGAGCAGTTCTTC. Protein product: CASSLNPFPSGRNNEQFF.

This clonotype was seen a few times. V is TRBV28 and J is TRBJ2-3, with a tentative D call TRBD2 (5 bases). Trimming pared 5 bases from V and 5 bases from J, leaving 20 bases between. CDR1 MDHEN and CDR2 SYDVKM come from the germline V gene. The CDR3 consists of 16 residues. This CDR3 reads CASSRLETVRGDTQYF. In nucleotides, the CDR3 is TGTGCCAGCAGTCGCCTTGAAACAGTCCGGGGAGATACGCAGTATTTT.